This TCR beta chain was sequenced in a study of cytomegalovirus exposure and HLA in healthy donors. Primers included in the PCR were 60 Vbeta and 13 Jbeta primers. Profiled with immunoSEQ multiplex PCR; TCRdb holds only in-frame clones, not every one. The table shows 80,000 to 100,000 clones, with around 68% occurring only once. CDR1 is SNHLY, CDR2 FYNNEI, per germline. After removal of 6 bases from V and 4 bases from J, the junction contained 10 bases not matched to a gene. The CDR3 spans 15 residues. Regarding donors, all were healthy bone marrow donors. The rearrangement links TRBV2 to TRBJ1-2, with 8 nucleotides matching TRBD1. Sequencing used PBMCs. This TCR was recovered from a man aged 45-65 years in good health and CMV-seronegative. CDR3 coding DNA: TGTGCCAGCAGAAGCGCAGGGGGCTGGAGCTATGGCTACACCTTC. It translates to CASRSAGGWSYGYTF.